Detailed here is one T cell receptor (beta chain). Its matching antigen is unknown. This sample is part of a study of T cell responses to AZD1222 COVID-19 vaccine. General study findings and limits: The CD4 TCRs associated with vaccination extended across spike and predominated at 160-218 and 743-854.

V lost 2 bases, J lost 2 bases, and 4 bases lay in between. Germline V CDR1 and CDR2: SGHTS, YDEGEE. This CDR3 has 12 amino acids. Clones were read by immunoSEQ multiplex PCR, and TCRdb kept only the in-frame ones, dropping some. The repertoire holds 68,000 or so clones, with more than 70% as singletons. The sequence derives from an adult in good health. The sequenced sample was peripheral blood, obtained on day 0 of AZD1222 vaccination. The V gene is TRBV5-8, the J gene TRBJ1-1; no firm D call. The CDR3 protein is CASSFPNTEAFF. CDR3 in DNA: TGTGCCAGCAGCTTCCCTAACACTGAAGCTTTCTTT.